A single sample is the source of the 23 T cell receptor beta chains below, sequenced in a study of blood T cell repertoires in COVID-19. Some clones are missing from TCRdb's copy, which holds only in-frame ones; the method was immunoSEQ multiplex PCR. The sample comprises 130,000 or so clones, roughly 90% of which are singletons, and roughly 2.2% rests with the top ten. Sequences were obtained from peripheral blood. The receptor set was obtained from a man in his 70s with active COVID-19.

This clone has just one count. The chain recombines TRBV28 with TRBJ2-3; D not certain. CDR1 is MDHEN and CDR2 is SYDVKM in the germline V gene. The ends were cut back, 5 bases at V and 4 bases at J, with 7 bases in the middle. The CDR3 totals 12 residues. The CDR3 loop is CASSPLPDTQYF. CDR3 sequence (DNA): TGTGCCAGCAGTCCCCTACCAGATACGCAGTATTTT. Based on the CDR3 plus reference TRBV28 and TRBJ2-3, the full variable domain is DVKVTQSSRYLVKRTGEKVFLECVQDMDHENMFWYRQDPGLGLRLIYFSYDVKMKEKGDIPEGYSVSREKKERFSLILESASTNQTSMYLCASSPLPDTQYFGPGTRLTVL.

V gene TRBV5-4 combines with J gene TRBJ2-1; the match to TRBD2 covers 7 bases. Germline lookup yields CDR1 SGHNT and CDR2 YYREEE (reference sequence). The J segment lost 0 bases and the V segment lost 7 bases, leaving 7 bases of the junction unmatched. The CDR3 spans 15 residues. The CDR3 protein is CASSGGGSSYNEQFF. CDR3 in DNA: TGTGCCAGCTCGGGGGGAGGGAGCTCCTACAATGAGCAGTTCTTC. Together with reference TRBV5-4 and TRBJ2-1, the CDR3 gives the full variable domain: ETGVTQSPTHLIKTRGQQVTLRCSSQSGHNTVSWYQQALGQGPQFIFQYYREEENGRGNFPPRFSGLQFPNYSSELNVNALELDDSALYLCASSGGGSSYNEQFFGPGTRLTVL.

The V and J genes are TRBV7-9 and TRBJ2-5; D is uncertain. V was shortened by 2 bases and J by 2 bases, with 15 bases between the two germline ends. Germline CDR1 SEHNR, CDR2 FQNEAQ (reference sequence). The CDR3 runs 16 residues. For the CDR3, the DNA is TGTGCCAGCAGCTTACTCAAACAGTCCCCACAAGAGACCCAGTACTTC. It translates to CASSLLKQSPQETQYF.

The V gene is TRBV5-4, the J gene TRBJ2-5, with 10 bases that match TRBD1. There are 14 residues in the CDR3. CDR1 SGHNT and CDR2 YYREEE come from the germline V gene (reference sequence). V was pared by 6 bases and J by 5 bases, with 7 bases of the junction left unmatched. CDR3 nucleotide sequence: TGTGCCAGCACCGCCCCGGACAGGGGGGAGACCCAGTACTTC. Protein product: CASTAPDRGETQYF.

CDR3 sequence (DNA): TGTGCCAGCAGCCGACGAGGGGGGGAGCCCTACAATGAGCAGTTCTTC. The encoded protein is CASSRRGGEPYNEQFF. The rearrangement links TRBV4-2 to TRBJ2-1; D perhaps matches TRBD2 (7 bases). The V and J ends lost 4 bases and 2 bases respectively, with 15 bases between them. This CDR3 contains 16 residues. The germline gives CDR1 LGHNA, CDR2 YNFKEQ.

The chain uses TRBV13 and TRBJ2-1, with TRBD2 matching over 9 bases. Germline trimming cut 0 bases from V and 3 bases from J; bases unmatched to any gene: 6. Germline CDR1 PRHDT, CDR2 FYEKMQ (reference sequence). The CDR3 is made up of 17 amino acids. DNA of the CDR3: TGTGCCAGCAGCTTAGGCGGAGCGGGAGGAGGCTACAATGAGCAGTTCTTC. Amino acid sequence: CASSLGGAGGGYNEQFF.

The rearrangement links TRBV5-1 to TRBJ2-3; 7 bases agree with TRBD1. Germline V lookup: CDR1 SGHRS, CDR2 YFSETQ. V trimming: 2 bases; J trimming: 4 bases; junction bases outside the gene matches: 7. The CDR3 length is 15 residues. Here the CDR3 reads CASSFSIGGADTQYF. CDR3 in DNA: TGCGCCAGCAGCTTTTCGATAGGGGGCGCAGATACGCAGTATTTT.

V gene TRBV29-1 combines with J gene TRBJ2-7, with a tentative D call TRBD1 (5 bases). CDR1 and CDR2 (germline): SQVTM, ANQGSEA. V was clipped by 5 bases and J by 5 bases, with 10 bases between them. The CDR3 runs 11 residues. Written as DNA, the CDR3 is TGCAGCGTTCAGGGTGCCAACGAGCAGTACTTC. Its protein is CSVQGANEQYF.

CDR3 protein: CASSPGAQEETQYF. CDR3 nucleotides: TGTGCCAGCAGCCCTGGGGCCCAGGAAGAGACCCAGTACTTC. This sequence joins TRBV4-2 and TRBJ2-5; D might be TRBD1 (5 bases). This CDR3 spans 14 amino acids. Germline V gene data show CDR1 as LGHNA and CDR2 as YNFKEQ. V was shortened by 4 bases and J by 3 bases, with 12 bases between the two germline ends.

The genes are TRBV28 and TRBJ2-3; possibly TRBD1 for D (5 bases). The V end lost 4 bases, the J end lost 6 bases, and 8 bases lay between the germline ends. The germline V gene encodes CDR1 MDHEN and CDR2 SYDVKM. The CDR3 length is 12 residues. CDR3 nucleotides: TGTGCCAGCAGTTCACAGGTGGATACGCAGTATTTT. The encoded protein is CASSSQVDTQYF.

The chain is built from TRBV6-6 and TRBJ2-6; D ambiguous. Trimming took 4 bases from V and 1 from J, leaving 8 bases between them. The germline CDR1 and CDR2 sequences are MNHNY and SVGAGI (reference sequence). The CDR3 extends over 15 amino acids. CDR3 amino acids: CASSSQISGANVLTF. CDR3 nucleotide sequence: TGTGCCAGCAGTTCCCAGATTTCTGGGGCCAACGTCCTGACTTTC.

CDR3 region: CASSLMENEQYF. The DNA of the CDR3 is TGTGCCAGCAGTCTTATGGAGAACGAGCAGTACTTC. V is TRBV6-2 or TRBV6-3 and J is TRBJ2-7, with D unresolved. Per the germline V gene, CDR1 is MNHEY and CDR2 is SVGEGT. The V end lost 5 bases, the J end lost 5 bases, and 10 bases lay between the germline ends. The CDR3 loop spans 12 amino acids.

V and J are TRBV6-2 or TRBV6-3 and TRBJ2-3; TRBD2 aligns across 7 bases. The CDR3 totals 16 residues. With V trimmed by 5 bases and J by 3 bases, 11 bases remained unmatched. The V gene's germline CDR1 is MNHEY and CDR2 SVGEGT. This CDR3 is CASSLGGGRGTDTQYF. DNA of the CDR3: TGTGCCAGCAGTCTTGGCGGCGGGAGAGGGACAGATACGCAGTATTTT.

The chain joins TRBV19 to TRBJ2-1; 14 bases fit TRBD2. This CDR3 contains 16 residues. Germline-derived CDR1 and CDR2 are LNHDA and SQIVND (reference sequence). The V segment lost 3 bases and the J segment 7 bases; nucleotides outside the gene matches: 5. CDR3 amino acids: CASSMTSGRGTNEQFF. DNA for the CDR3: TGTGCCAGTAGTATGACTAGCGGGAGGGGGACGAATGAGCAGTTCTTC.

This chain links TRBV9 with TRBJ2-1, with 10 bases aligning to TRBD2. V lost 0 bases and J lost 2; bases outside the gene matches: 8. The germline V gene encodes CDR1 SGDLS and CDR2 YYNGEE. The CDR3 covers 18 residues. The CDR3 bases are TGTGCCAGCAGCGTAGGTCTAGCGGGAGATCTCCCCTACAATGAGCAGTTCTTC. This translates into CASSVGLAGDLPYNEQFF.

The genes are TRBV10-2 and TRBJ2-1; possible D gene TRBD1, 5 bases. Trimming cost V 5 bases and J 12 bases, with 14 bases left between them. The germline CDR1 and CDR2 sequences are WSHSY and SAAADI. CDR3 length: 12 amino acids. For the CDR3, the DNA is TGCGCCAGCAGTCCGACCGTAGGGGTGCAGTTCTTC. Its protein product is CASSPTVGVQFF.

The rearrangement links TRBV28 to TRBJ2-7, with D maybe TRBD2 (6 bases). The CDR3 runs to 18 residues. Trimming removed 3 bases from V and 0 bases from J, with 21 bases in between. Germline V gene lookup returns CDR1 MDHEN and CDR2 SYDVKM. The CDR3 reads CASSFSGRSSGFSYEQYF. The CDR3 region has the DNA TGTGCCAGCAGTTTTTCGGGGAGAAGTAGCGGATTCTCCTACGAGCAGTACTTC.

This clone occurred a few times. This sequence joins TRBV7-9 and TRBJ2-2; TRBD1 matches 7 bases. CDR1 and CDR2 from the germline V gene are SEHNR and FQNEAQ (reference sequence). The CDR3 length is 16 residues. V dropped 5 bases and J dropped 1; count of bases not matched to a gene: 7. The DNA for the CDR3 is TGTGCCAGCAGCCGGCCGACAGGGAGGAACACCGGGGAGCTGTTTTTT. Translated, it gives CASSRPTGRNTGELFF. Looking up the rest from reference TRBV7-9 and TRBJ2-2 gives the full variable domain: DTGVSQNPRHKITKRGQNVTFRCDPISEHNRLYWYRQTLGQGPEFLTYFQNEAQLEKSRLLSDRFSAERPKGSFSTLEIQRTEQGDSAMYLCASSRPTGRNTGELFFGEGSRLTVL.

The chain recombines TRBV19 with TRBJ2-2; 7 bases fit TRBD2. The J segment lost 0 bases and the V segment lost 9 bases, leaving 7 bases of the junction unmatched. Germline V gives CDR1 LNHDA, CDR2 SQIVND (reference sequence). This CDR3 region has 15 residues. The CDR3 DNA sequence: TGTGCCAGGACACCTAGCGGTACGAACACCGGGGAGCTGTTTTTT. This sequence encodes CARTPSGTNTGELFF.

V gene TRBV5-1 combines with J gene TRBJ1-5; 9 bases map to TRBD1. From germline, CDR1 is SGHRS and CDR2 YFSETQ. V shed 2 bases and J 7 bases; nucleotides not matched to a gene: 7. This CDR3 comprises 15 residues. For the CDR3, the DNA is TGCGCCAGCAGCTTAATGGGACAGGGAGGGCAGCCCCAGCATTTT. The encoded protein is CASSLMGQGGQPQHF.

The rearrangement joins TRBV5-1 to TRBJ1-2; D is uncertain. This CDR3 region has 17 residues. The V and J ends lost 3 bases and 4 bases respectively, with 22 bases between them. Germline-derived CDR1 and CDR2 are SGHRS and YFSETQ. CDR3 protein: CASSSVPPGRVAYGYTF. DNA of the CDR3: TGCGCCAGCAGCTCCGTTCCCCCCGGGAGAGTGGCCTATGGCTACACCTTC.

The V call is TRBV9, the J call TRBJ2-1; TRBD2 agrees at 10 bases. CDR3 length: 15 amino acids. V was clipped by 0 bases and J by 6 bases; unmatched bases: 3. The germline CDR1 and CDR2 sequences are SGDLS and YYNGEE. CDR3 DNA sequence: TGTGCCAGCAGCGTAGACCCTAGCGGGAGCAATGAGCAGTTCTTC. It yields the protein CASSVDPSGSNEQFF.

The V gene is TRBV29-1, the J gene TRBJ2-7; 7 bases are a match to TRBD1. Germline CDR1 is SQVTM and CDR2 is ANQGSEA. The CDR3 extends over 12 amino acids. J was trimmed by 3 bases and V by 7 bases; bases with no gene match: 6. The CDR3 region has the DNA TGCAGCGCCCGGGACAGAGGCTACGAGCAGTACTTC. Protein sequence: CSARDRGYEQYF.